This TCR beta chain was obtained from a study of molecular identifiers for immune sequencing clone quantification. A single record per CDR3 protein comes from TCRdb applying MiXCR to the PCR reads. Of about 500,000 distinct CDR3 sequences listed, around 23% were seen once; the top ten hold about 0.75%. Study conclusions and caveats: Clones above 20 RNA copies contained over 98% of effector molecules and under 1% of naive molecules.

With regard to this clonotype: The antigen is not known.

The sequenced material came from naive CD8+ T cells from blood, with Jurkat cell RNA spiked in. Subset defined: FACS-sorted CD8+CD4-CCR7+CD45RA+ naive T cells. The source of this sequence is a human donor in good health. Some libraries in this study had Jurkat cell RNA spiked in.

The CDR3 sequence is CASSPGPWNTEAFF. The CDR3 DNA sequence: TGTGCCAGCAGCCCGGGACCCTGGAACACTGAAGCTTTCTTT. The J gene is TRBJ1-1, the V gene TRBV7-9; D may be TRBD1 (5 bases). Between the trimmed V and J ends, which lost 5 bases and 1 base, there was a span of 11 bases. Germline CDR1 and CDR2: SEHNR and FQNEAQ (reference sequence). The length of the CDR3 is 14 residues.